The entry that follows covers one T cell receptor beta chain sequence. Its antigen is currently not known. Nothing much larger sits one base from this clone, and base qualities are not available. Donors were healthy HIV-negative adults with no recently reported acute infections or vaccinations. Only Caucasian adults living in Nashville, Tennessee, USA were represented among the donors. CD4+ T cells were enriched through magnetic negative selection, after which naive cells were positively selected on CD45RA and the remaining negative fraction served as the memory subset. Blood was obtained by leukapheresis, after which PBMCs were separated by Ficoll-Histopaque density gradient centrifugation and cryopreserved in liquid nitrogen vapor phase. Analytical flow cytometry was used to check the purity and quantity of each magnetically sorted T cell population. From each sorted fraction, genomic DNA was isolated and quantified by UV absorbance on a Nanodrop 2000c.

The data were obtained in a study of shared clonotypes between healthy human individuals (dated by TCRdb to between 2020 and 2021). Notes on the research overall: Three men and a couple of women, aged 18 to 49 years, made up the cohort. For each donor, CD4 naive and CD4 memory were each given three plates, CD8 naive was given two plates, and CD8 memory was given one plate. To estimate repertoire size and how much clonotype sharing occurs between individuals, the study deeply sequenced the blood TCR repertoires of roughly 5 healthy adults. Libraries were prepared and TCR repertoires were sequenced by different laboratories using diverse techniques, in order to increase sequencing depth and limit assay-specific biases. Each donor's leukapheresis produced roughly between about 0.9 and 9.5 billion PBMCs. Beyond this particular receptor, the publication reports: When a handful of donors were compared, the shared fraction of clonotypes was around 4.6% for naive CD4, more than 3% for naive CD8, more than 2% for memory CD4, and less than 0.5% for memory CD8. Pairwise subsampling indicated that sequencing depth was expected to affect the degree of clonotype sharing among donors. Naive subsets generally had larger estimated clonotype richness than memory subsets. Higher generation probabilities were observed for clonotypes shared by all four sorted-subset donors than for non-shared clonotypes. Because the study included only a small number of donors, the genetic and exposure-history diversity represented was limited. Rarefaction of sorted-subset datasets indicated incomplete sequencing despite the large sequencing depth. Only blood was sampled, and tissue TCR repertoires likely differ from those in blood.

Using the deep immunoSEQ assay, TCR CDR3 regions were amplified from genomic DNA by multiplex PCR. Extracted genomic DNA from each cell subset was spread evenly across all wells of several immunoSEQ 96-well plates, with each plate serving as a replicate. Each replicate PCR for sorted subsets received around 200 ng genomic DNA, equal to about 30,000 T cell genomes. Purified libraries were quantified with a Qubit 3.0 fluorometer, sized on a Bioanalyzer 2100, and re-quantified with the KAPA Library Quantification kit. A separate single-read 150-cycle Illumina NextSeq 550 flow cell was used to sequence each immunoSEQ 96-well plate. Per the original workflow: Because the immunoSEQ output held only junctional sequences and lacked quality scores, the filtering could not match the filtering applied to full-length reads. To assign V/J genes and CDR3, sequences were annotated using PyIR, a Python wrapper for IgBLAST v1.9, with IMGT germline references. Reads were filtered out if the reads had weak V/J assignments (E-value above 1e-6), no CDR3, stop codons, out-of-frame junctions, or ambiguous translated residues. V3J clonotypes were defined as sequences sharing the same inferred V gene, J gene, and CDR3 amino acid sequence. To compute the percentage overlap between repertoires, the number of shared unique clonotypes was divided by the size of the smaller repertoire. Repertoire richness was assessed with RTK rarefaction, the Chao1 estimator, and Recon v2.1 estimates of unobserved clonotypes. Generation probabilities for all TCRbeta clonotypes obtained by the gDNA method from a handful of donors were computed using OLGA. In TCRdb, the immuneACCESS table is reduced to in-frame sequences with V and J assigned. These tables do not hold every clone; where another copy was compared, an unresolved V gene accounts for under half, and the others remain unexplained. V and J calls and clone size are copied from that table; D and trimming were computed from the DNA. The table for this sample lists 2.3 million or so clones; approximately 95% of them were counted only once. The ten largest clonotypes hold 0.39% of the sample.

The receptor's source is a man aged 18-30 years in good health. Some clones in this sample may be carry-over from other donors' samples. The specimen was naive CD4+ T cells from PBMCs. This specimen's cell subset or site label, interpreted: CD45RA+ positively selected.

The DNA sequence is as follows: TGTGCCAGTAGTATCAAGGTTTACTCCTACAATGAGCAGTTCTTC. Translated, it reads CASSIKVYSYNEQFF. The chain couples TRBV19 to TRBJ2-1; the D gene identity is not certain. From cysteine to phenylalanine, the CDR3 is 15 amino acids long. Only the CDR3 DNA stays, 45 bases, in frame from base 1. V is clipped by 3 bases and J by 0 bases, and the sequence between their germline boundaries is 9 bases long. The germline V gene (reference sequence) provides CDR1 LNHDA and CDR2 SQIVND. Joined to the reference TRBV19 and TRBJ2-1 proteins, this CDR3 gives the full variable domain: DGGITQSPKYLFRKEGQNVTLSCEQNLNHDAMYWYRQDPGQGLRLIYYSQIVNDFQKGDIAEGYSVSREKKESFPLTVTSAQKNPTAFYLCASSIKVYSYNEQFFGPGTRLTVL.